This T cell receptor (beta chain) was found in a study of human T cells and chemical hapten exposure. Study results and caveats: Sensitization with DPC brought no change to TCRs above 1 in 1000 in frequency.

V lost 5 bases, J lost 10 bases, and 18 bases lay in between. The CDR3 loop spans 14 amino acids. CDR1 is MGHRA, CDR2 YSYEKL, per germline. TCRdb independently ran MiXCR on the RACE reads; one entry per CDR3 protein. Among approximately 97,000 distinct CDR3 sequences listed, about 28% were seen once. Turning to this clonotype: Its antigen is not identified.

Time point specified: patch test 3, about 24 weeks after DPC sensitization. Stated treatment: therapeutic diphenylcyclopropenone sensitization with weekly scalp DPC. Sequencing was performed on whole blood, taken in connection with sensitization to the hapten diphenylcyclopropenone (DPC). This TCR was recovered from a man aged 35 to 55 with alopecia areata. Some clones in this sample may be carry-over from other donors' samples. V gene TRBV4-1 combines with J gene TRBJ2-1; D gene ambiguous. CDR3 coding DNA: TGCGCCAGCAGCGCTTTACTAATTGCCTCGGAGCAGTTCTTC. This codes for CASSALLIASEQFF.